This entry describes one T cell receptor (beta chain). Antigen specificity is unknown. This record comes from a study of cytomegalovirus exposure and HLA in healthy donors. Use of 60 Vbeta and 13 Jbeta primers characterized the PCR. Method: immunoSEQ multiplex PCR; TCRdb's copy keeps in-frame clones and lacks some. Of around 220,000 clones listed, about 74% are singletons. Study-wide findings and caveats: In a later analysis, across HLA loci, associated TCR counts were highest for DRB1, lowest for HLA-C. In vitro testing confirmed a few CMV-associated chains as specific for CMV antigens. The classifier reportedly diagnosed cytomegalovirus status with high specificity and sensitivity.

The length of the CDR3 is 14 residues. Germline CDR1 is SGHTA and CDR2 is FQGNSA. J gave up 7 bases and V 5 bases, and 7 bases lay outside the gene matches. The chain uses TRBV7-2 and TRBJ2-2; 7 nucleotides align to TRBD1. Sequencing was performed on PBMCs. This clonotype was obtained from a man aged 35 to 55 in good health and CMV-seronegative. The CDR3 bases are TGTGCCAGCAGCGTCAGGGGGTTGGACGGGGAGCTGTTTTTT. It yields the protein CASSVRGLDGELFF.